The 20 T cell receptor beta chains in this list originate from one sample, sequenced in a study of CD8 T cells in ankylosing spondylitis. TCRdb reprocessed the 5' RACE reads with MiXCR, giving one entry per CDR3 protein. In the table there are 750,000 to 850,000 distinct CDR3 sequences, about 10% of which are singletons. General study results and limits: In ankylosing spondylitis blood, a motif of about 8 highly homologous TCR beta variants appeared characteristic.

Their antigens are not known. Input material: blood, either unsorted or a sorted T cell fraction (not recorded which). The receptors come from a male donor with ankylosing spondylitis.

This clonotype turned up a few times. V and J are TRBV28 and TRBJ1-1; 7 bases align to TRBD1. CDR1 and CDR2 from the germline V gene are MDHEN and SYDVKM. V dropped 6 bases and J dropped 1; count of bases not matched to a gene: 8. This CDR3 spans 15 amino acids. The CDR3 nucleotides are TGTGCCAGCAGACGTATAGGGGGCGCGAACACTGAAGCTTTCTTT. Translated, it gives CASRRIGGANTEAFF.

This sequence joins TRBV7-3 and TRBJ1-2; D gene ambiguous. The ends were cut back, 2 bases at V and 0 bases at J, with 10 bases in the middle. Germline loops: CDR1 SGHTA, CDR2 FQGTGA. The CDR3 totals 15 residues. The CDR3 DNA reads TGTGCCAGCAGCTTAGGAGGGATGGCTAACTATGGCTACACCTTC. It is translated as CASSLGGMANYGYTF.

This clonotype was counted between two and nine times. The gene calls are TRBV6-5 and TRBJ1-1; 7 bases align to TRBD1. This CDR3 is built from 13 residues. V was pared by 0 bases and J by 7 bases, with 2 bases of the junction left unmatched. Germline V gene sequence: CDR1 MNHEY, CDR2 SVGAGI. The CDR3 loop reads CASSYSQGGEAFF. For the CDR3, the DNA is TGTGCCAGCAGTTACTCGCAGGGGGGTGAAGCTTTCTTT.

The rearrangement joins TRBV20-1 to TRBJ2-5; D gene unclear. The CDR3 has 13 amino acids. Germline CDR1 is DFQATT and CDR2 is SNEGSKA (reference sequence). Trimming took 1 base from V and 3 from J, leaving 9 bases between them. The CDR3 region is CSARGTAKETQYF. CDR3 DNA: TGCAGTGCTAGAGGCACAGCTAAAGAGACCCAGTACTTC.

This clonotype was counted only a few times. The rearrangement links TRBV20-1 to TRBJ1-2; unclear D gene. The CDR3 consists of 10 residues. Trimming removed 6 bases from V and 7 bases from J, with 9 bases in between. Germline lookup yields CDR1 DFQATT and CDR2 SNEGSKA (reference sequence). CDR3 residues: CSARLGGYTF. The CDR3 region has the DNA TGCAGTGCCAGACTGGGTGGCTACACCTTC.

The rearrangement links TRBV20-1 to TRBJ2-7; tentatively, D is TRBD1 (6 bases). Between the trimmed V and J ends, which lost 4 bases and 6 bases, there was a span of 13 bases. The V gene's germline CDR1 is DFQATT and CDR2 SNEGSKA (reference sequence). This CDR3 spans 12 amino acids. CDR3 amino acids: CSAKTGSGEQYF. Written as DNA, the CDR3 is TGCAGTGCTAAAACAGGGTCTGGCGAGCAGTACTTC.

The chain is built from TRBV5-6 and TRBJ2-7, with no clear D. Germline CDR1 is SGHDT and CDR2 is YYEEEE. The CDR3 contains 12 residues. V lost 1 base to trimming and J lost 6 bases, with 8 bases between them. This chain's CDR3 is CASSLIAGEQYF. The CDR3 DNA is TGTGCCAGCAGCTTGATCGCTGGCGAGCAGTACTTC.

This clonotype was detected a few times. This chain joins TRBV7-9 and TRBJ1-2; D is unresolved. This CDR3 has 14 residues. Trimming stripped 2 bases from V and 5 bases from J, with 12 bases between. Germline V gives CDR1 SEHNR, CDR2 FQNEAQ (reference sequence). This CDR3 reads CASSLLGEGYGYTF. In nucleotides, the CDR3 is TGTGCCAGCAGCTTACTCGGGGAAGGGTATGGCTACACCTTC.

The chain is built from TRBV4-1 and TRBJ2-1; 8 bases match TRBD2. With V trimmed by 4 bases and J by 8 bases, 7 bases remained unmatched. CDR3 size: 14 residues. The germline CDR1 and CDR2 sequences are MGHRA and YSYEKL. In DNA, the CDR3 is TGCGCCAGCAGCCCAAGGACTAGCTATGATGAGCAGTTCTTC. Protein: CASSPRTSYDEQFF.

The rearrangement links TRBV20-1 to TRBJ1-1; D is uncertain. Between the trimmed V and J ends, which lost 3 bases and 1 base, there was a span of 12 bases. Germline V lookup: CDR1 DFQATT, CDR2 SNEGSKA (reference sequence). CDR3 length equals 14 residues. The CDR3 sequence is CSARGSRSNTEAFF. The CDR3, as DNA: TGCAGTGCTAGGGGGTCTCGGTCGAACACTGAAGCTTTCTTT.

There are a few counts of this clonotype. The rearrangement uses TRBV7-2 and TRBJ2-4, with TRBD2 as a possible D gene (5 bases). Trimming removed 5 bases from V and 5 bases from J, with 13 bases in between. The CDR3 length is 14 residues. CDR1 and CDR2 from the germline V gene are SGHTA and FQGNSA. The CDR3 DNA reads TGTGCCAGCAGCCCAAAAGGAGGCCAAAACATTCAGTACTTC. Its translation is CASSPKGGQNIQYF.

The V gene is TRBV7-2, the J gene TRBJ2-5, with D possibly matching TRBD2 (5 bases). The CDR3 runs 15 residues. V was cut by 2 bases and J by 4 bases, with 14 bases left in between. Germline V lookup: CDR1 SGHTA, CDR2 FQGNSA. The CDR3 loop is CASSLSELRAETQYF. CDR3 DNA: TGTGCCAGCAGCTTATCTGAACTGCGGGCAGAGACCCAGTACTTC.

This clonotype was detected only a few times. The CDR3 DNA follows: TGTGCCAGCAGTGGCGGGACATCCTCCTACGAGCAGTACTTC. Translating it yields CASSGGTSSYEQYF. The gene calls are TRBV6-1 and TRBJ2-7; D tentatively reads TRBD1 or TRBD2 (6 bases each). This CDR3 region has 14 residues. Between the trimmed V and J ends, which lost 4 bases and 0 bases, there was a span of 10 bases. CDR1 is MNHNS and CDR2 is SASEGT in the germline V gene.

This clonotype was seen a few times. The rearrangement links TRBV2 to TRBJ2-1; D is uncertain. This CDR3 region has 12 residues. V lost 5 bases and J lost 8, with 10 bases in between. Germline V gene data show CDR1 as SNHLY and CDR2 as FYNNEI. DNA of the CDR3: TGTGCCAGCAGTTGGGTCCTCGATGAGCAGTTCTTC. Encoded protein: CASSWVLDEQFF.

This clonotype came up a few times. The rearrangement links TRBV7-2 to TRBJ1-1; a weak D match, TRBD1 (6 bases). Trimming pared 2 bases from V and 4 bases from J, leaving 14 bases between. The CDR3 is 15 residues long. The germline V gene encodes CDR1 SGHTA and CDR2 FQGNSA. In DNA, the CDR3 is TGTGCCAGCAGCTTAACCGGGCAGGGGCCCACTGAAGCTTTCTTT. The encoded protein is CASSLTGQGPTEAFF. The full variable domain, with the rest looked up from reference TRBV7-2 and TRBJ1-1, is GAGVSQSPSNKVTEKGKDVELRCDPISGHTALYWYRQSLGQGLEFLIYFQGNSAPDKSGLPSDRFSAERTGGSVSTLTIQRTQQEDSAVYLCASSLTGQGPTEAFFGQGTRLTVV.

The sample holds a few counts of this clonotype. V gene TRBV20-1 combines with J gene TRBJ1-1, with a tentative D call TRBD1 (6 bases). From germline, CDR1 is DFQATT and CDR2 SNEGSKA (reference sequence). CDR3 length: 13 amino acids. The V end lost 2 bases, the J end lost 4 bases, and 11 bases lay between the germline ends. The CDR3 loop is CSARRGGGTEAFF. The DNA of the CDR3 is TGCAGTGCTAGAAGGGGAGGGGGCACTGAAGCTTTCTTT.

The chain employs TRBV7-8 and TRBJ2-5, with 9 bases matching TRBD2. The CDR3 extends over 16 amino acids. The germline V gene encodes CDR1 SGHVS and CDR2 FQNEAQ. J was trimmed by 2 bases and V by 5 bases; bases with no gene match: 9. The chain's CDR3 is CASSTWTSVGQETQYF. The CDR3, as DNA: TGTGCCAGCAGCACGTGGACTAGCGTTGGGCAAGAGACCCAGTACTTC. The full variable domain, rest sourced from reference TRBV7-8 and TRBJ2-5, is GAGVSQSPRYKVAKRGQDVALRCDPISGHVSLFWYQQALGQGPEFLTYFQNEAQLDKSGLPSDRFFAERPEGSVSTLKIQRTQQEDSAVYLCASSTWTSVGQETQYFGPGTRLLVL.

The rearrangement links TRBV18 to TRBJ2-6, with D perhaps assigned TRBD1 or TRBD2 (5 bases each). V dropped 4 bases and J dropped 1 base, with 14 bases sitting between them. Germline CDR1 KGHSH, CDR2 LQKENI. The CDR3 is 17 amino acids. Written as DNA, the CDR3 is TGTGCCAGCTCACGAGGGATAAGGGGATCTGGGGCCAACGTCCTGACTTTC. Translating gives CASSRGIRGSGANVLTF.

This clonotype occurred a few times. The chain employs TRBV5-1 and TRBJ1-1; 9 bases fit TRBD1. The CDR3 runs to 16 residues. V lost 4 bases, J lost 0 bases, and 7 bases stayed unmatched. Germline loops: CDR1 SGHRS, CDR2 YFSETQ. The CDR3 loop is CASSDGQGLMNTEAFF. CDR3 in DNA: TGCGCCAGCAGCGACGGACAGGGGCTAATGAACACTGAAGCTTTCTTT.

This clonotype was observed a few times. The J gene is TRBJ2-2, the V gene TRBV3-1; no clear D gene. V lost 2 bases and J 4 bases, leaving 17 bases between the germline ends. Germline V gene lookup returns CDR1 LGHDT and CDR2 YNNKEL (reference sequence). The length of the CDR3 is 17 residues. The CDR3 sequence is CASSQSPFRSFTGELFF. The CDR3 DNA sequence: TGTGCCAGCAGCCAATCACCGTTCAGGTCCTTCACCGGGGAGCTGTTTTTT.